Listed below are T cell receptor beta chains from one sample, sequenced in a study of T-cell memory formation after mild COVID-19. One entry per CDR3 protein results from TCRdb running MiXCR on the 5' RACE reads. The sample has almost 550,000 distinct CDR3 sequences, roughly 22% seen once. Sample: PBMCs or a T cell subset sorted from them (not recorded which). These receptors were collected from an adult woman who had mild COVID-19 (a few samples of this study predate the infection). Cell type and time point are not known. CDR3s include the opening cysteine and the closing phenylalanine or tryptophan. D genes are given only for firm matches. Some rows mark clone size as missing; the rest say once, few, many or name a class of expanded clone.

TRBJ2-5 TRBD2 TRBV7-2 many TGTGCCAGCAGCTTATACCTAGCGGGGGGCGAAAACCAAGAGACCCAGTACTTC CASSLYLAGGENQETQYF
TRBJ2-7 TRBD2 TRBV29-1 few TGCAGCGTTGAAGGCGCGGGAGGGCACTACGAGCAGTACTTC CSVEGAGGHYEQYF
TRBJ2-1 - TRBV12-3/TRBV12-4 many TGTGCCAGCAGTTTCCGGGAAGGTCCCTACAATGAGCAGTTCTTC CASSFREGPYNEQFF
TRBJ1-1 - TRBV7-3 many TGTGCCAGCAGCTTAAGCCCGGCGAACACTGAAGCTTTCTTT CASSLSPANTEAFF
TRBJ2-2 - TRBV29-1 few TGCAGCGTTGGGACAGCCCCCACCGGGGAGCTGTTTTTT CSVGTAPTGELFF
TRBJ2-5 TRBD1 TRBV18 few TGTGCCAGCTCAGTGGCAGGGGGCCGACAAGAGACCCAGTACTTC CASSVAGGRQETQYF
TRBJ1-4 - TRBV7-2 few TGTGCCAGCAACGAGACGGGGTTGCAGGAAAAACTGTTTTTT CASNETGLQEKLFF
TRBJ2-3 - TRBV10-3 - TGTGCCATCAGTGCGGGAGAAGGAGATACGCAGTATTTT CAISAGEGDTQYF
TRBJ2-2 - TRBV5-1 few TGCGCCAGCAGCGCGGGACAGCCGAACACCGGGGAGCTGTTTTTT CASSAGQPNTGELFF
TRBJ1-1 - TRBV6-2/TRBV6-3 - TGTGCCAGCAGTTCCGGGGTGTCAGCTGAAGCTTTCTTT CASSSGVSAEAFF
TRBJ2-3 TRBD1 TRBV2 - TGTGCCAGCAGTCAAGACAGGACAGGAAGAGATACGCAGTATTTT CASSQDRTGRDTQYF
TRBJ2-2 TRBD2 TRBV29-1 - TGCAGCGTCGTGGTGGATAGCGGGAGTACCGGGGAGCTGTTTTTT CSVVVDSGSTGELFF
TRBJ2-7 - TRBV12-3/TRBV12-4 few TGTGCCAGCAGTTTGTGGCAGGGAGCCCTCTACTTC CASSLWQGALYF
TRBJ2-7 TRBD1 TRBV18 - TGTGCCAGCTCACCACCTGAACCTCGGGACAGCTACTACGAGCAGTACTTC CASSPPEPRDSYYEQYF
TRBJ2-7 - TRBV5-1 few TGCGCCAGCAATCTCGAGGGCCCCCCCGACGAGCAGTACTTC CASNLEGPPDEQYF
TRBJ2-1 TRBD2 TRBV3-1 - TGTGCCAGCAGCCAGCGGGGGGGCCAGGAGCAGTTCTTC CASSQRGGQEQFF
TRBJ1-2 - TRBV12-3/TRBV12-4 - TGTGCCAGCAGTCCTGGGTCTTTCGGGTATGGCTACACCTTC CASSPGSFGYGYTF
TRBJ2-2 - TRBV7-8 - TGTGCCAGCAGCCACTGGACACAGGAACCTTCAAAGAACACCGGGGAGCTGTTTTTT CASSHWTQEPSKNTGELFF
TRBJ2-2 - TRBV5-4 few TGTGCCACTAAAGCCAGCGGCCAGAACACCGGGGAGCTGTTTTTT CATKASGQNTGELFF
TRBJ1-1 - TRBV5-8 few TGTGCCAGCAGCCCCCCTAGCGGGGAAATGAACACTGAAGCTTTCTTT CASSPPSGEMNTEAFF
TRBJ1-2 - TRBV30 - TGTGCCTGGAGTGAAGGGGGGCTGGTCTATGGCTACACCTTC CAWSEGGLVYGYTF
TRBJ2-3 - TRBV15 - TGTGCCACCAGCAGAACTAGGGATTCTTCGACTACGCAGTATTTT CATSRTRDSSTTQYF
TRBJ2-3 - TRBV21-1 - TGTGCCAGCAGCAAAACTCAGGGAGGGAAGAACCAAAATATCACAGATACGCAGTATTTT CASSKTQGGKNQNITDTQYF
TRBJ1-4 - TRBV23-1 - TGCGCCAGCAGGGGAGATGAAAAACTGTTTTTT CASRGDEKLFF
TRBJ2-5 TRBD2 TRBV5-4 - TGTGCCAGCAGCTCGACTAGCGGGAGAGGGGAAGAGACCCAGTACTTC CASSSTSGRGEETQYF
TRBJ1-5 - TRBV7-9 few TGTGCCAGCAGCGGTCCTTTTAGCAATCAGCCCCAGCATTTT CASSGPFSNQPQHF
TRBJ2-1 TRBD2 TRBV7-9 - TGTGCCAGCAGCTTAGTCCTGGTACGGGGGGACAATGAGCAGTTCTTC CASSLVLVRGDNEQFF
TRBJ2-7 TRBD2 TRBV20-1 few TGCAGTGCCACCACTAGCGGGTATTCCTACGAGCAGTACTTC CSATTSGYSYEQYF
TRBJ2-2 TRBD2 TRBV4-1 few TGCGCCAGCAGCCAGAGACCGGGAGGGGACACCGGGGAGCTGTTTTTT CASSQRPGGDTGELFF
TRBJ2-5 - TRBV7-6 few TGTGCCAGCAGCCACGACCAAGAGACCCAGTACTTC CASSHDQETQYF
TRBJ2-3 TRBD2 TRBV12-3/TRBV12-4 - TGTGCCAGCAGTTCGGGACTAGCGGGGGGCCAACTATTTGATACGCAGTATTTT CASSSGLAGGQLFDTQYF
TRBJ2-3 - TRBV12-3/TRBV12-4 - TGTGCCAGCCCTCCTGGCGGGCCCAGCACAGATACGCAGTATTTT CASPPGGPSTDTQYF
TRBJ2-6 - TRBV6-1 - TGTGCCAGCCGGCGAGACTCTGGGGCCAACGTCCTGACTTTC CASRRDSGANVLTF
TRBJ2-7 TRBD1 TRBV7-9 - TGTGCCAGCAGCGAGGACAGGGGCGATTCCTACGAGCAGTACTTC CASSEDRGDSYEQYF
TRBJ2-3 - TRBV7-7 - TGTGCTAGCAGCTTCGCGGAGGGACCCACAGATACGCAGTATTTT CASSFAEGPTDTQYF
TRBJ2-1 - TRBV7-9 - TGTGCCAGCAGTGAACCCACGGGGTGGGCCCACAATGAGCAGTTCTTC CASSEPTGWAHNEQFF
TRBJ1-6 TRBD1 TRBV30 - TGTGCCTGGACTACTGACAGGGGGCAGGCCCTCCACTTT CAWTTDRGQALHF
TRBJ1-1 - TRBV5-1 many TGTGCCAGCAGCTTAGGGCAGGGGCGTACTGAAGCTTTCTTT CASSLGQGRTEAFF
TRBJ2-1 TRBD2 TRBV6-5 few TGTGCCAGCAGTCGACTAGCGGGAGACGGTGAGCAGTTCTTC CASSRLAGDGEQFF
TRBJ1-1 TRBD1 TRBV29-1 few TGCAGCGCACGGGACAGAGGAGAAGCTTTCTTT CSARDRGEAFF
TRBJ1-6 - TRBV7-2 few TGTGCCAGCAGCGCGGGCGGACGGAGAGGACGAAATTCACCCCTCCACTTT CASSAGGRRGRNSPLHF
TRBJ2-5 - TRBV4-1 - TGCGCCAGCAGCCAATCCCTTGCGTACGGGGGCGGTTTTGAGACCCAGTACTTC CASSQSLAYGGGFETQYF
TRBJ1-3 - TRBV5-1 - TGCGCCAGCAGGAGGACGGAGTCTGGAAACACCATATATTTT CASRRTESGNTIYF
TRBJ2-2 - TRBV11-2 - TGTGCCAGCAGCTCAGAGCGGTTGAACACCGGGGAGCTGTTTTTT CASSSERLNTGELFF
TRBJ2-5 - TRBV19 - TGTGCCAGTAGTATAGGTGTCGGGGTTGTGGTCGGCGAGACCCAGTACTTC CASSIGVGVVVGETQYF
TRBJ1-1 - TRBV7-8 few TGTGCCAGCAGCTTAGCTAATACAGGGATCACTGAAGCTTTCTTT CASSLANTGITEAFF
TRBJ1-4 TRBD1 TRBV12-3/TRBV12-4 - TGTGCCAGCAGTTCCCAGGGGGCGCTGACTAATGAAAAACTGTTTTTT CASSSQGALTNEKLFF
TRBJ2-1 TRBD2 TRBV2 few TGTGCCAGCAGCGCGACTAGCGGGAGTGATGAGCAGTTCTTC CASSATSGSDEQFF
TRBJ2-5 - TRBV2 - TGTGCCAGCAGTGGCCCCGAGGAGACCCAGTACTTC CASSGPEETQYF
TRBJ2-1 - TRBV7-2 - TGTGCCAGCAGCCCACGGACCCGCTCCTACAATGAGCAGTTCTTC CASSPRTRSYNEQFF
TRBJ2-7 - TRBV5-1 few TGCGCCAGCAGCCGCCCCGGACAGCACTACGAGCAGTACTTC CASSRPGQHYEQYF
TRBJ2-3 TRBD2 TRBV5-5 - TGTGCCAGCAGTGGCGGGGGGTTCCCCACAGATACGCAGTATTTT CASSGGGFPTDTQYF
TRBJ2-2 - TRBV15 - TGTGCCACCAGCAGAGAACCCCCGGGGATGTTTGGCACCGGGGAGCTGTTTTTT CATSREPPGMFGTGELFF
TRBJ1-6 TRBD1 TRBV5-6 few TGTGCCAGCAGCGTGGGACAGGGGGTGCATTCACCCCTCCACTTT CASSVGQGVHSPLHF
TRBJ1-5 - TRBV30 - TGTGCCTGGAGTAAGGGAGTGGGCAGCAATCAGCCCCAGCATTTT CAWSKGVGSNQPQHF
TRBJ1-1 TRBD1 TRBV7-2 few TGTGCCAGCAGCCCGCTGACAGGGATGCACACTGAAGCTTTCTTT CASSPLTGMHTEAFF